The present T cell receptor (beta chain) was sequenced within a study of beta chain features in type 1 diabetes. General study findings and limits: Moderate but significant shortening of TCRB CDR3s was recorded in all four CD4+ subsets from Type 1 diabetes patients.

All of the isolated RNA was reverse transcribed, so expressed TCRB transcripts were sequenced. Libraries were prepared by immunoSEQ multiplex PCR; TCRdb keeps only in-frame clonotypes and omits some of them. This repertoire shows fewer than 300,000 clones, around 21% found once; its top ten account for roughly 0.028%. Only a few counts were recorded for this clone. The target antigen is unknown. Trimming pared 2 bases from V and 2 bases from J, leaving 9 bases between. CDR3 size: 14 residues. Germline values: CDR1 MDHEN, CDR2 SYDVKM. Sequenced material: naive CD4+ T cells from blood. The clonotype was recovered from a woman aged 40-49 years with type 1 diabetes. The rearrangement links TRBV28 to TRBJ1-1; D is undetermined. The CDR3 region has the DNA TGTGCCAGCAGTTTAACGGCGGCAAACACTGAAGCTTTCTTT. It codes for CASSLTAANTEAFF. The whole variable domain, filled in from reference TRBV28 and TRBJ1-1, reads DVKVTQSSRYLVKRTGEKVFLECVQDMDHENMFWYRQDPGLGLRLIYFSYDVKMKEKGDIPEGYSVSREKKERFSLILESASTNQTSMYLCASSLTAANTEAFFGQGTRLTVV.